This T cell receptor beta chain was observed in a study of T cells in localized non-small cell lung cancer. General observations from the study: Within adjacent lung there appeared a median 57 of the top 100 tumor clones. Measurement of T cell clonality placed uninvolved adjacent lung highest, above the level in tumor. Investigators sequenced only a single tumor region, leaving heterogeneity possible.

CDR1 and CDR2 (germline): SGHVS, FNYEAQ. CDR3 size: 14 residues. V was trimmed by 7 bases and J by 4 bases, leaving 14 bases between them. Here immunoSEQ multiplex PCR was the method, and the copy in TCRdb shows in-frame clones only, minus some. The repertoire holds tens of thousands of clones, with around nine tenths as singletons. Worth noting for this clone: Antigen specificity is unknown.

This specimen consisted of peripheral blood, obtained before any cancer treatment. The sequence was collected from a man aged 18-55 years with stage I lung adenocarcinoma. The chain has TRBV7-6 and TRBJ1-3, with D possibly being TRBD1 (5 bases). CDR3 coding DNA: TGTGCCAGCAACATGCCGGGGGGGGGAAACACCATATATTTT. Translated: CASNMPGGGNTIYF.